These T cell receptor beta chains were read from a single sample in a study of naive and memory T cell subsets. In TCRdb, the 5' RACE reads were re-called with MiXCR into one record per CDR3 protein. The sample contains around 48,000 distinct CDR3 sequences, roughly 4.7% of which appear only once. All receptors derive from a female donor in good health. The conserved cysteine and the conserved F or W are not part of the CDR3 here.

CDR3 | J | V
ASSQSAVGNQPQH | TRBJ1-5 | TRBV4-3
ASSLSAGGFETQY | TRBJ2-5 | TRBV5-1
SARGLLVGKREGYYNEQF | TRBJ2-1 | TRBV20-1
ASSPPDHEQY | TRBJ2-7 | TRBV7-2
ASSYSNSVRETQY | TRBJ2-5 | TRBV6-2/TRBV6-3
ASSVVAGVYNEQF | TRBJ2-1 | TRBV9
ASSLEGRRSYNEQF | TRBJ2-1 | TRBV13
ASRGGYEQY | TRBJ2-7 | TRBV6-5
ATGTTYEQY | TRBJ2-7 | TRBV10-3
ASSQDARDSYNEQF | TRBJ2-1 | TRBV4-2
ASSQDGTSGINEQY | TRBJ2-7 | TRBV4-2
SARSSGRGTGELF | TRBJ2-2 | TRBV20-1
ASNREGRQETQY | TRBJ2-5 | TRBV28
ASSRERGPYEQY | TRBJ2-7 | TRBV4-2
SARVARGNQPQH | TRBJ1-5 | TRBV20-1
ATRWRELSYEQY | TRBJ2-7 | TRBV10-3
SASRTGTSAYNEQF | TRBJ2-1 | TRBV20-1
ASSSGLVGPIGEQF | TRBJ2-1 | TRBV27
ASSAGGSGNTIY | TRBJ1-3 | TRBV2
ASSPGTLHEQY | TRBJ2-7 | TRBV4-3
ASSQTGGRYGTEAF | TRBJ1-1 | TRBV12-3/TRBV12-4
ASSIVRDTEAF | TRBJ1-1 | TRBV19
ASSVPGQSNYEQY | TRBJ2-7 | TRBV7-8
ASSLGRTDTQY | TRBJ2-3 | TRBV12-3/TRBV12-4
ASSLSAGLALNTEAF | TRBJ1-1 | TRBV27
ASSDRSN | TRBJ2-1 | TRBV2
ASAEAYEQY | TRBJ2-7 | TRBV5-1
SVTGKTEAF | TRBJ1-1 | TRBV20-1
SASRIDTEAF | TRBJ1-1 | TRBV20-1
SARFPSPNTEAF | TRBJ1-1 | TRBV20-1
ASSPPGLAGGGNEQF | TRBJ2-1 | TRBV18
ASSVGQMGEQY | TRBJ2-7 | TRBV9
ASSLNGYYEQY | TRBJ2-7 | TRBV12-3/TRBV12-4
SMRQGGDQETQY | TRBJ2-5 | TRBV29-1
ASPPRRGSADTQY | TRBJ2-3 | TRBV28
ASGPTVFYEQY | TRBJ2-7 | TRBV6-2/TRBV6-3
ASSFQGGGGRNTEAF | TRBJ1-1 | TRBV27
ASSLLKKKSLNTEAF | TRBJ1-1 | TRBV5-6
SVGVVETQY | TRBJ2-5 | TRBV29-1
ARTAAGGEEQY | TRBJ2-7 | TRBV7-2
ASRTPGLAGVNEQF | TRBJ2-1 | TRBV12-3/TRBV12-4
ASRGIDRLAGDTQY | TRBJ2-3 | TRBV10-2
ASSLYSGGRLGNQPQH | TRBJ1-5 | TRBV28
ASSVGLSNEQF | TRBJ2-1 | TRBV5-1
SVEEGDRGRAF | TRBJ1-1 | TRBV29-1
ASRRWTGNTGELF | TRBJ2-2 | TRBV14
ASSGQVNTEAF | TRBJ1-1 | TRBV19
SVEKSGGSVTDTQY | TRBJ2-3 | TRBV29-1
ASSRGTSWVTDTQY | TRBJ2-3 | TRBV3-1
ASSPGGSYNEQF | TRBJ2-1 | TRBV6-2/TRBV6-3
ASSYGSGVFYGYT | TRBJ1-2 | TRBV6-2/TRBV6-3
ASSSLTGNTIY | TRBJ1-3 | TRBV7-2
ASSPGALFELF | TRBJ2-2 | TRBV18
ASSLFNSPLH | TRBJ1-6 | TRBV28
ASSSRGGSSYEQY | TRBJ2-7 | TRBV28